Listed below are T cell receptor beta chains from one sample, sequenced in a study of blood T cell repertoires in COVID-19. Sequencing used immunoSEQ multiplex PCR; TCRdb keeps in-frame clones, though not all of them. The sample lists roughly 150,000 clones; roughly 85% were seen once. What was sequenced was peripheral blood. The receptor set was obtained from a man aged 45-60 years with acute or convalescent COVID-19. Each CDR3 is given with its conserved first and last residue. D genes are given only for firm matches. For some rows the clone size is stated as once, few or many, or as a class when expanded; others skip it.

-	-	TRBV7-6	TRBJ2-5	TGTGCCAGCAGCTTAGCGTCGAACAGGGTCACAGAGACCCAGTACTTC	CASSLASNRVTETQYF
-	-	TRBV9	TRBJ1-2	TGTGCCAGCAGCGGCGTGCAAAATAGCCGGGGGTACGATGGCTACACCTTC	CASSGVQNSRGYDGYTF
TRBD1	-	TRBV6-5	TRBJ2-2	TGTGCCAGCAGAGGACAGGTCGCGACCGGGGAGCTGTTTTTT	CASRGQVATGELFF
-	-	TRBV6-1	TRBJ1-1	TGTGCCAGCAGTGAATATGACTCTGAAGCTTTCTTT	CASSEYDSEAFF
TRBD1	-	TRBV2	TRBJ1-2	TGTGCCAGCAGTCCAGGGGGAAGGGATGGCTACACCTTC	CASSPGGRDGYTF
TRBD1	-	TRBV7-2	TRBJ1-3	TGTGCCAGCAGCTTGACAGGGGGCGGTGGAAACACCATATATTTT	CASSLTGGGGNTIYF
-	-	TRBV10-3	TRBJ2-7	TGTGCCATCAGTGGACAGTACGAGCAGTACTTC	CAISGQYEQYF
-	-	TRBV10-3	TRBJ2-1	TGTGCCATCAGTGAGTCGTCGGGATACGGTTACAATGAGCAGTTCTTC	CAISESSGYGYNEQFF
-	few	TRBV12-5	TRBJ2-7	TGTGCTAGTGGGATGCTGACACAAACCTACGAGCAGTACTTC	CASGMLTQTYEQYF
-	few	TRBV4-1	TRBJ2-7	TGCGCCAGCAGCCAAGAGGACCTACGAGGGTACGAGCAGTACTTC	CASSQEDLRGYEQYF
-	-	TRBV7-9	TRBJ1-1	TGTGCCAGCAGCTCAAGGGACATCGATGCTTTCTTT	CASSSRDIDAFF
TRBD1	-	TRBV27	TRBJ1-2	TGTGCCAGCAGCCTGACAGGGGGTAATGGCTACACCTTC	CASSLTGGNGYTF
TRBD2	-	TRBV4-2	TRBJ2-7	TGTGCCAGCAGCCAAGAGCCCTCGGGACTAGGATCCTACGAGCAGTACTTC	CASSQEPSGLGSYEQYF
-	-	TRBV30	TRBJ2-3	TGTGCCTGGATAATTAAGACCCAGGGGTGGGGCACAGATACGCAGTATTTT	CAWIIKTQGWGTDTQYF
TRBD2	-	TRBV9	TRBJ2-5	TGTGCCAGCAGCAGGGCTAGCGGGAGTCAAGAGACCCAGTACTTC	CASSRASGSQETQYF
TRBD1	-	TRBV28	TRBJ2-7	TGTGCCAGCCTCCCGGGACAGGGTTGGTACGAGCAGTACTTC	CASLPGQGWYEQYF
-	-	TRBV13	TRBJ1-5	TGTGCCAGCAGCTTAGCTCCAGGACAGCCCCAGCATTTT	CASSLAPGQPQHF
-	-	TRBV9	TRBJ1-6	TGTGCCAGCAGCTCGACAGCCGGTCGGCATAATTCACCCCTCCACTTT	CASSSTAGRHNSPLHF
TRBD1	-	TRBV3-1/TRBV3-2	TRBJ1-4	TGTGCCAGCAGCCAAGGAGGACAGGGTGCGAGAGAAAAACTGTTTTTT	CASSQGGQGAREKLFF
TRBD1	few	TRBV29-1	TRBJ1-2	TGCAGCGTTGGGAGAAAAAGGGACAGGGCCTTC	CSVGRKRDRAF
-	few	TRBV6-5	TRBJ1-1	TGTGCCAGCAACCAAGGGGGGGGTATGAACACTGAAGCTTTCTTT	CASNQGGGMNTEAFF
-	-	TRBV6-2/TRBV6-3	TRBJ2-1	TGTGCCAGCAGCGACGTCGGTCTAGCGCCCTCCTACAATGAGCAGTTCTTC	CASSDVGLAPSYNEQFF
TRBD1	-	TRBV27	TRBJ2-3	TGTGCCAGCAGCCCACTCCAGGGGGCTAGCACAGATACGCAGTATTTT	CASSPLQGASTDTQYF
-	-	TRBV10-2	TRBJ1-1	TGCGCCAGCAGTGTCGGAGGGATTGGGAACACTGAAGCTTTCTTT	CASSVGGIGNTEAFF
TRBD2	-	TRBV19	TRBJ2-2	TGTGCCAGTAGTCTAAGGACTAGCGGGAAAGGGGAGCTGTTTTTT	CASSLRTSGKGELFF
-	-	TRBV9	TRBJ1-6	TGTGCCAGCAGCTACCGGGACAATAATTCACCCCTCCACTTT	CASSYRDNNSPLHF
-	-	TRBV5-1	TRBJ2-1	TGCGCCAGCAGCTTATCTTACAATGAGCAGTTCTTC	CASSLSYNEQFF
-	-	TRBV11-2	TRBJ2-2	TGTGCCAGCAGCTTTAGGTTCACACAATTGGGAGCCGAGGAGCTGTTTTTT	CASSFRFTQLGAEELFF
TRBD1	few	TRBV18	TRBJ1-2	TGTGCCAGCTCACCCAAAGGGACAGACCGAGATGGCTACACCTTC	CASSPKGTDRDGYTF
-	-	TRBV6-5	TRBJ1-2	TGTGCCAGCAGTTTATTCTATGGCTACACCTTC	CASSLFYGYTF
-	-	TRBV5-1	TRBJ2-2	TGCGCCAGCAAAACGTCAACCGGGTCCAGCCCCATGGCCGGGGAGCTGTTTTTT	CASKTSTGSSPMAGELFF
TRBD1	-	TRBV18	TRBJ1-5	TGTGCCAGCTCACCAGCGCAGGGGGCTTTGCAGCCCCAGCATTTT	CASSPAQGALQPQHF
-	once	TRBV28	TRBJ1-5	TGTGCCAGCAGTTTCCGGGGTCTTAGTCAGCCCCAGCATTTT	CASSFRGLSQPQHF
-	-	TRBV11-2	TRBJ1-3	TGTGCCAGCAGCTTCTTCTACGGGGGGACAAACACCATATATTTT	CASSFFYGGTNTIYF
TRBD2	-	TRBV6-5	TRBJ2-3	TGTGCCAGCAGTTACTCGAGCGGGGGAGCTGGAGATACGCAGTATTTT	CASSYSSGGAGDTQYF
TRBD1	-	TRBV7-9	TRBJ1-6	TGTGCCAGCAGCTTAAAGGGGACAGGGCCTTCACCCCTCCACTTT	CASSLKGTGPSPLHF
TRBD2	-	TRBV5-1	TRBJ2-2	TGCGCCAGCAGCTTAGCGGGGCCCGGGGAGCTGTTTTTT	CASSLAGPGELFF
-	-	TRBV24-1	TRBJ2-1	TGTGCCACCAGTGATTCGCCGGACAACTACAATGAGCAGTTCTTC	CATSDSPDNYNEQFF
TRBD1	few	TRBV19	TRBJ1-6	TGTGCCAGTAGTATTACCGGACAGGGGAATTCACCCCTCCACTTT	CASSITGQGNSPLHF
-	-	TRBV7-8	TRBJ1-1	TGTGCCAGCAGCTTAGGACCTAGAGTTGAAGCTTTCTTT	CASSLGPRVEAFF
-	-	TRBV11-2	TRBJ2-1	TGTGCCAGCAGCCCGTTCAGGGGGGACTACAATGAGCAGTTCTTC	CASSPFRGDYNEQFF
-	-	TRBV2	TRBJ2-1	TGTGCCATCAACCCGGACAGTCCATACAATGAGCAGTTCTTC	CAINPDSPYNEQFF
-	-	TRBV3-1/TRBV3-2	TRBJ1-2	TGTGCCAGCAGCCAAGATCATAACAGGGATAACTATGGCTACACCTTC	CASSQDHNRDNYGYTF
TRBD2	-	TRBV24-1	TRBJ2-3	TGTGCCACCAGTGAAAGCGGGACTAGCACAGATACGCAGTATTTT	CATSESGTSTDTQYF
-	-	TRBV6-5	TRBJ2-7	TGTGCCAGCGGTTTACTGGGTGTACAGATTTACGAGCAGTACTTC	CASGLLGVQIYEQYF
-	-	TRBV9	TRBJ2-3	TGTGCCAGCAGCGCGAACCACGGGGGACCCACAGATACGCAGTATTTT	CASSANHGGPTDTQYF
-	-	TRBV3-1/TRBV3-2	TRBJ1-6	TGTGCCAGCAGCCAAGTGGGTCAGGTAAAGGCTCCCCTCCACTTT	CASSQVGQVKAPLHF
TRBD2	-	TRBV4-1	TRBJ2-5	TGCGCCAGCAGCCAACCGGGACTAGCGGGGGGGCAAGAGACCCAGTACTTC	CASSQPGLAGGQETQYF
TRBD1	-	TRBV7-6	TRBJ1-1	TGTGCCAGCAGCCGGGGACAGGTTACTGAAGCTTTCTTT	CASSRGQVTEAFF
TRBD2	-	TRBV9	TRBJ2-3	TGTGCCAGCAGCGTGTCCGGGACTAGCGGCACAGATACGCAGTATTTT	CASSVSGTSGTDTQYF
-	-	TRBV7-2	TRBJ1-5	TGTGCCAGCAGCCCCTTCCCAGTAGACAACAATCAGCCCCAGCATTTT	CASSPFPVDNNQPQHF
TRBD1	few	TRBV10-3	TRBJ2-5	TGTGCCATCAGTGAGCCCGACAGGGGGGAAGAGACCCAGTACTTC	CAISEPDRGEETQYF
-	-	TRBV4-1	TRBJ1-1	TGCGCCAGCAGCCCCCCGGGACGACAGGACACTGAAGCTTTCTTT	CASSPPGRQDTEAFF
-	-	TRBV6-5	TRBJ2-1	TGTGCCAGCAGTTACTATGTCGGGAGTGAGCAGTTCTTC	CASSYYVGSEQFF